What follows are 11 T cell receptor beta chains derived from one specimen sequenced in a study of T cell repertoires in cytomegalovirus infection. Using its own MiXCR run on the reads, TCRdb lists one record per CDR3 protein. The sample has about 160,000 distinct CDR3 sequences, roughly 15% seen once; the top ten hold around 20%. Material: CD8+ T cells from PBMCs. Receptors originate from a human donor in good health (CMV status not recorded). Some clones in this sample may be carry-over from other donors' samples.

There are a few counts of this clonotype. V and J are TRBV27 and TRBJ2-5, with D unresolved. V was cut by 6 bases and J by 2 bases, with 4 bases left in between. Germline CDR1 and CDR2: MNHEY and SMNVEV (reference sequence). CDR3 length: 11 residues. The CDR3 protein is CASRDQETQYF. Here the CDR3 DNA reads TGTGCCAGCAGAGATCAAGAGACCCAGTACTTC.

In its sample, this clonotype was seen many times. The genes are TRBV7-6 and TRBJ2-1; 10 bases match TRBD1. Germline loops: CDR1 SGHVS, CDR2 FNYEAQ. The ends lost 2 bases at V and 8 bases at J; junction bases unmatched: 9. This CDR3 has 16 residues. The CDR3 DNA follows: TGTGCCAGCAGCTTACCCCGGGACAGGGGAATCGATGAGCAGTTCTTC. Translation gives CASSLPRDRGIDEQFF.

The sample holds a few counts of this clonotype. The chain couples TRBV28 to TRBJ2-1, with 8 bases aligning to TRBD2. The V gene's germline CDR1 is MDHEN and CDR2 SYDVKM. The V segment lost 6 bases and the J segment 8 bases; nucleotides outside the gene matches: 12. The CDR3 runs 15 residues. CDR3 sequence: CASRNPGTSPHEQFF. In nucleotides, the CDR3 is TGTGCCAGCAGGAACCCCGGGACTAGTCCCCATGAGCAGTTCTTC.

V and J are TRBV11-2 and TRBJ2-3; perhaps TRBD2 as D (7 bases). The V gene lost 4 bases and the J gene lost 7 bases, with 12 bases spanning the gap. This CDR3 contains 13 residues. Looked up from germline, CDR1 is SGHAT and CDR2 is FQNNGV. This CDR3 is CASSSGGLNTQYF. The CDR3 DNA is TGTGCCAGCAGCTCGGGGGGCCTTAATACGCAGTATTTT.

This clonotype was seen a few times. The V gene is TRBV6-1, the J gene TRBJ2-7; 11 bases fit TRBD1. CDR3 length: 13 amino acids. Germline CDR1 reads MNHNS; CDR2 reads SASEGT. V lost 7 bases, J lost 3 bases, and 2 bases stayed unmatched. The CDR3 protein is CASKGTGGYEQYF. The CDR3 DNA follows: TGTGCCAGCAAGGGGACAGGGGGCTACGAGCAGTACTTC.

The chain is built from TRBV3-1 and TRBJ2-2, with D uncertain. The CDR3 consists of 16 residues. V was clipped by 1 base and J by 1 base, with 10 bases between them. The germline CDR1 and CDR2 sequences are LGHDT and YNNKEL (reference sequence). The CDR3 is CASSQARSMNTGELFF. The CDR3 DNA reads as TGTGCCAGCAGCCAAGCGCGATCTATGAACACCGGGGAGCTGTTTTTT.

Here the CDR3 reads CASSLGPSYSNQPQHF. CDR3 bases: TGTGCCAGCAGCTTAGGGCCTTCCTATAGCAATCAGCCCCAGCATTTT. V gene TRBV7-9 combines with J gene TRBJ1-5; D is unclear. Germline V gene data show CDR1 as SEHNR and CDR2 as FQNEAQ (reference sequence). V was shortened by 1 base and J by 0 bases, with 10 bases between the two germline ends. The CDR3 sequence is 16 residues long.

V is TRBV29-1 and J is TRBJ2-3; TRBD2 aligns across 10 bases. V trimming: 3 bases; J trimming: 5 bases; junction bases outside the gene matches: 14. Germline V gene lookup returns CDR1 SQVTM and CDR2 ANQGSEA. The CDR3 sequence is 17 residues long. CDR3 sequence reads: CSVDHPPLAGDGDTQYF. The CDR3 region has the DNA TGCAGCGTTGATCATCCTCCCCTAGCGGGAGATGGAGATACGCAGTATTTT.

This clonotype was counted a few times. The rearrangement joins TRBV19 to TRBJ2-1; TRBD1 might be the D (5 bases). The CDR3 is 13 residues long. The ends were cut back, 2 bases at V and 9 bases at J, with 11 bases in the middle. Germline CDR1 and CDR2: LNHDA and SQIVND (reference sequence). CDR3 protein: CASSILQAREQFF. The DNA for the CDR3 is TGTGCCAGTAGTATATTACAGGCCCGTGAGCAGTTCTTC.

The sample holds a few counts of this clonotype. The CDR3 protein is CASSDGVQPQHF. In DNA, the CDR3 is TGTGCCAGCAGTGACGGCGTTCAGCCCCAGCATTTT. The V and J genes are TRBV2 and TRBJ1-5; unclear D gene. The CDR3 runs to 12 residues. Trimming pared 3 bases from V and 6 bases from J, leaving 6 bases between. Germline V CDR1 and CDR2: SNHLY, FYNNEI. The complete variable domain, with remaining parts taken from reference TRBV2 and TRBJ1-5, reads EPEVTQTPSHQVTQMGQEVILRCVPISNHLYFYWYRQILGQKVEFLVSFYNNEISEKSEIFDDQFSVERPDGSNFTLKIRSTKLEDSAMYFCASSDGVQPQHFGDGTRLSIL.

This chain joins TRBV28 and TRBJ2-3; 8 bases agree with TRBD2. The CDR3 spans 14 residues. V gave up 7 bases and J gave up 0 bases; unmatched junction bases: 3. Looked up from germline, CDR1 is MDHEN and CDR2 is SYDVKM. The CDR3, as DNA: TGTGCCAGCACTACTAGCGGCAGCACAGATACGCAGTATTTT. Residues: CASTTSGSTDTQYF.